Sequencing of this T cell receptor (beta chain) was carried out in a study of blood T cells in healthy people across ages. Overall study findings and caveats: TCR beta diversity correlated strongly with naive T cell percentage. It was held that the diversity estimates obtained from one million T cells were underestimates.

Germline V gives CDR1 MGHRA, CDR2 YSYEKL. The CDR3 length is 13 residues. A second PCR of roughly 7 to 11 cycles used a sample-barcoded 5' primer and a J-beta primer mix. A template-switch adaptor that had 12 random nucleotides put a tag on each cDNA molecule. Via MiXCR, TCRdb re-called the 5' RACE reads, giving one row per CDR3 protein. The top ten hold roughly 17% of the sample, which has just under 900,000 distinct CDR3 sequences, around 28% seen once. In this sample, this clonotype turned up a few times. The antigen is unknown. One end of the junction varies from germline; a read error may be responsible.

The source of this sequence is a woman older than 75 in good health. The rearrangement links TRBV4-1 to TRBJ2-3, with D unclear. Sequenced sample: blood. The CDR3 coding sequence is TGCGCCAGCAGCCAAGCGGGCACAGATGCGCAGTATTTT. This sequence encodes CASSQAGTDAQYF.